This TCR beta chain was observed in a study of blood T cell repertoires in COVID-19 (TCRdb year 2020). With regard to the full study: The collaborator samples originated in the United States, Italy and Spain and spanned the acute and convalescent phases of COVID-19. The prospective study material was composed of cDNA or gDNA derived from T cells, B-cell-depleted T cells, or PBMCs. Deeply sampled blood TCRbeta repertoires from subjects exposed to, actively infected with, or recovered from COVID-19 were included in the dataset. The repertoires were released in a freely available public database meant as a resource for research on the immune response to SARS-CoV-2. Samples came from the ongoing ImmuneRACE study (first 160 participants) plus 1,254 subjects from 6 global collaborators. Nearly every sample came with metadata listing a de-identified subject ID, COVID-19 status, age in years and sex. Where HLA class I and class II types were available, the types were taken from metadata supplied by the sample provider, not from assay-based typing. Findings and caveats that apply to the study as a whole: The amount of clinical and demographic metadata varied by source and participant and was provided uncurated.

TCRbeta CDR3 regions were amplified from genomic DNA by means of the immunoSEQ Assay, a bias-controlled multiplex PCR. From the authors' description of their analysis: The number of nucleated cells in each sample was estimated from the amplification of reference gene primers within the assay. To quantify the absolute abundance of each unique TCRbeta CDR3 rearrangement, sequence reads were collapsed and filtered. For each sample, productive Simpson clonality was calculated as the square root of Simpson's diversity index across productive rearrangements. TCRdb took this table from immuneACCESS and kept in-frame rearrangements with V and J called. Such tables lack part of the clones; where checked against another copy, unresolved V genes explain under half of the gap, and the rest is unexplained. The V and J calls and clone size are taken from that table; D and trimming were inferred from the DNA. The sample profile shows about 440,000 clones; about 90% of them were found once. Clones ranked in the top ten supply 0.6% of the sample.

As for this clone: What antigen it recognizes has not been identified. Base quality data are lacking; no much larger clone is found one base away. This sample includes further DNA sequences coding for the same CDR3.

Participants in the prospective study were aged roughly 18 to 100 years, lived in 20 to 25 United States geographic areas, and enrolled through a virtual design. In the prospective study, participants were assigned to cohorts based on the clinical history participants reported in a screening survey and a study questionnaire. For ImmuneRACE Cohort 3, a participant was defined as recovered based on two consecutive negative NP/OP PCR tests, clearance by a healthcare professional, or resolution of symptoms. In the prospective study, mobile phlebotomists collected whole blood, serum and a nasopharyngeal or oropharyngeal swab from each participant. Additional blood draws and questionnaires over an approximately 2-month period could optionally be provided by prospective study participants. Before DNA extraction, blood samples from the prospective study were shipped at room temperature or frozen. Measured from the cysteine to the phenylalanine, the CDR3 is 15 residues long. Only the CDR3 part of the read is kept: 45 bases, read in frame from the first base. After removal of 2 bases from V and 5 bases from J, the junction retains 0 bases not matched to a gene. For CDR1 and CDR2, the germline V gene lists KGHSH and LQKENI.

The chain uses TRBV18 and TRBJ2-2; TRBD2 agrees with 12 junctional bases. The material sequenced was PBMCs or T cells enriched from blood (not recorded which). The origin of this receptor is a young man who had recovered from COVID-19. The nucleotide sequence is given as TGTGCCAGCTCACCAGGGACTAGCGGGACCGGGGAGCTGTTTTTT. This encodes CASSPGTSGTGELFF.